The 24 T cell receptor beta chains listed next were all sequenced from one sample in a study of Graves' ophthalmopathy and Graves' hyperthyroidism. As the template, RNA transcripts were used to amplify TCR beta CDR3 regions. Second-round multiplex PCR followed a first-round RT-PCR using HTBI primers. TCRdb re-derived calls from the multiplex PCR reads in MiXCR, one entry per CDR3 protein. The sample consists of about 1.1 million distinct CDR3 sequences, about two fifths of them appearing once. The sequencing sample was made of peripheral blood or thyroid tissue (not recorded which). These TCRs come from an adult man with Graves' hyperthyroidism.

Only a few counts were recorded for this clonotype. The rearrangement links TRBV6-2 or TRBV6-3 to TRBJ1-1; 7 nucleotides agree with TRBD1. Germline V gene lookup returns CDR1 MNHEY and CDR2 SVGEGT. The CDR3 runs 18 residues. V was clipped by 7 bases and J by 3 bases; unmatched bases: 20. CDR3 sequence: CASTNRESTGRVDTEAFF. In DNA, the CDR3 is TGTGCCAGCACCAACCGGGAATCGACAGGGCGGGTCGACACTGAAGCTTTCTTT.

This clonotype was seen only a few times. The chain couples TRBV7-6 to TRBJ2-3; no firm D call. Germline V gene lookup returns CDR1 SGHVS and CDR2 FNYEAQ. The CDR3 length is 12 residues. V was cut by 4 bases and J by 5 bases, with 7 bases left in between. The CDR3 here is CASSWTGDTQYF. The CDR3 bases are TGTGCCAGCAGCTGGACGGGAGATACGCAGTATTTT. The full variable domain, completed using reference TRBV7-6 and TRBJ2-3, is GAGVSQSPRYKVTKRGQDVALRCDPISGHVSLYWYRQALGQGPEFLTYFNYEAQQDKSGLPNDRFSAERPEGSISTLTIQRTEQRDSAMYRCASSWTGDTQYFGPGTRLTVL.

With regard to this clonotype: A junction boundary mismatches the germline segment, possibly from a read error. This chain connects TRBV10-3 to TRBJ2-7; no clear D. The CDR3 is 12 amino acids. Germline V CDR1 and CDR2: ENHRY, SYGVKD. This CDR3 reads CASSASGREQYF. The CDR3 nucleotides read TGTGCCAGCAGTGCCTCCGGAAGGGAGCAGTACTTC.

V is TRBV25-1 and J is TRBJ1-1; TRBD1 matches at 9 bases. The CDR3 is made up of 14 amino acids. V was pared by 8 bases and J by 5 bases, with 9 bases of the junction left unmatched. CDR1 is MGHDK and CDR2 is SYGVNS in the germline V gene. The CDR3 is CASGRGQGNTEAFF. CDR3 in DNA: TGTGCCAGCGGGCGAGGACAGGGGAATACTGAAGCTTTCTTT.

This clonotype showed up many times. The V and J genes are TRBV4-3 and TRBJ1-2; 7 bases agree with TRBD1. The CDR3 runs 13 residues. J lost 7 bases, V lost 0 bases, and 2 bases had no gene match. Per the germline V gene, CDR1 is LGHNA and CDR2 is YSLEER. The CDR3 reads CASSQDRDSGYTF. The CDR3 DNA is TGCGCCAGCAGCCAAGATAGGGACAGTGGCTACACCTTC.

This clonotype showed up many times. The chain joins TRBV7-9 to TRBJ2-7, with D maybe TRBD2 (6 bases). V was trimmed by 7 bases and J by 4 bases, leaving 17 bases between them. This CDR3 spans 14 amino acids. Germline CDR1 is SEHNR and CDR2 is FQNEAQ (reference sequence). The CDR3 loop reads CASTRLGTEYEQYF. Written as DNA, the CDR3 is TGTGCCAGCACCCGTCTCGGGACTGAATACGAGCAGTACTTC.

In regard to this clonotype: Given a much more abundant clone one base away, this may be a read error. The chain joins TRBV29-1 to TRBJ2-7; D ambiguous. V was pared by 4 bases and J by 6 bases, with 13 bases between. The CDR3 runs to 12 residues. In germline, CDR1 is SQVTM, CDR2 ANQGSEA. The CDR3 bases are TGCAGCGTTGGTGCCGGATCCCGCGAGCAGTACTTC. It specifies CSVGAGSREQYF.

This clonotype showed up many times. This chain links TRBV15 with TRBJ2-5; tentatively, D is TRBD1 (6 bases). CDR1 and CDR2 (germline): LNHNV, YYDKDF (reference sequence). Trimming shortened V by 6 bases and J by 3 bases, and 26 bases separated the two germline ends. CDR3 length: 18 residues. The CDR3 DNA follows: TGTGCCACCAGGAACACCCGGGACACGGAAGAGATCGAAGAGACCCAGTACTTC. Protein: CATRNTRDTEEIEETQYF.

This chain links TRBV12-3 or TRBV12-4 with TRBJ1-2; 9 nucleotides align to TRBD1. CDR3 length: 14 residues. The ends lost 6 bases at V and 4 bases at J; junction bases unmatched: 6. In nucleotides, the CDR3 is TGTGCCAGCAGACATACAGGGGGCGGCTATGGCTACACCTTC. Protein product: CASRHTGGGYGYTF.

This clonotype was detected once. This may arise from a read error, as a much more abundant clone is one base away. The V gene is TRBV7-9, the J gene TRBJ1-6; unclear D gene. The germline V gene has CDR1 SEHNR and CDR2 FQNEAQ (reference sequence). V was pared by 5 bases and J by 10 bases, with 12 bases between. This CDR3 is 13 amino acids long. The CDR3: CASSQRERSPLHF. The CDR3 bases are TGTGCCAGCAGCCAAAGAGAAAGGTCACCCCTCCACTTT.

The sample holds a few counts of this clonotype. This chain uses TRBV10-2 with TRBJ2-7; 13 bases match TRBD2. J lost 2 bases, V lost 4 bases, and 5 bases had no gene match. Germline-derived CDR1 and CDR2 are WSHSY and SAAADI. This CDR3 region has 16 residues. The CDR3 here is CASSAGLAGVAYEQYF. The CDR3 DNA is TGCGCCAGCAGTGCCGGACTAGCGGGAGTCGCCTACGAGCAGTACTTC.

The table lists this clonotype with many counts. This chain joins TRBV20-1 and TRBJ2-5, with 10 bases identical to TRBD2. Trimming cost V 3 bases and J 5 bases; bases outside gene matches: 15. The CDR3 has 17 residues. The germline gives CDR1 DFQATT, CDR2 SNEGSKA (reference sequence). The CDR3, as DNA: TGCAGTGCTAGGCGGGGGTCGAGCGGGGGGGCGGATGAGACCCAGTACTTC. Amino acid sequence: CSARRGSSGGADETQYF.

In nucleotides, the CDR3 is TGCGCCAGCAGCCACCCGTCGGACATCTTTAACACCGGGGAGCTGTTTTTT. It encodes CASSHPSDIFNTGELFF. The chain uses TRBV4-3 and TRBJ2-2; the D gene is possibly TRBD1 (5 bases). V lost 3 bases and J lost 2, with 16 bases in between. The CDR3 contains 17 residues. CDR1 LGHNA and CDR2 YSLEER come from the germline V gene.

This clonotype appeared many times. The V call is TRBV19, the J call TRBJ2-7; D remains ambiguous. The CDR3 totals 13 residues. V was trimmed by 4 bases and J by 0 bases, leaving 7 bases between them. Germline CDR1 is LNHDA and CDR2 is SQIVND (reference sequence). The CDR3 coding sequence is TGTGCCAGTAGTACGTCAAACTCCTACGAGCAGTACTTC. Amino acid sequence: CASSTSNSYEQYF.

This clonotype was counted ten times or more. CDR3 sequence (DNA): TGCAGCGTGGACATTCGAAACACCATATATTTT. Protein product: CSVDIRNTIYF. The chain is built from TRBV29-1 and TRBJ1-3, with D perhaps TRBD1 (5 bases). Germline V gene data show CDR1 as SQVTM and CDR2 as ANQGSEA. The length of the CDR3 is 11 residues. The V gene lost 6 bases and the J gene lost 5 bases, with 8 bases spanning the gap.

As concerns this clonotype: A much larger clone lies a single base off, so this may be a read error. The V call is TRBV20-1, the J call TRBJ1-4; possible D gene TRBD1, 6 bases. Germline values: CDR1 DFQATT, CDR2 SNEGSKA (reference sequence). This CDR3 spans 13 amino acids. V was trimmed by 6 bases and J by 3 bases, leaving 11 bases between them. This chain's CDR3 is CSAQGISNEKLFF. DNA of the CDR3: TGCAGTGCCCAGGGGATATCTAATGAAAAACTGTTTTTT.

Remarks on this clonotype: An end of the junction differs from the germline gene, which may be a read error. The rearrangement joins TRBV5-1 to TRBJ2-5; a possible D gene is TRBD1 (6 bases). This CDR3 region has 14 residues. The germline CDR1 and CDR2 sequences are SGHRS and YFSETQ. The CDR3 is CASSPRTAQESQYF. The CDR3 DNA reads as TGCGCCAGCAGCCCAAGGACAGCCCAAGAGTCCCAGTACTTC.

Remarks on this clonotype: This may stem from a read error, because a much larger clone lies one nucleotide away. V is TRBV7-8 and J is TRBJ1-1; D possibly corresponds to TRBD1 (6 bases). The CDR3 is 16 amino acids. Germline V lookup: CDR1 SGHVS, CDR2 FQNEAQ. Trimming left V 5 bases short and J 1 base short, with 17 bases between. The CDR3 here is CASSTNRGWWNTEAFF. The DNA of the CDR3 is TGTGCCAGCAGCACCAATAGGGGGTGGTGGAACACTGAAGCTTTCTTT. The complete variable domain, with remaining parts taken from reference TRBV7-8 and TRBJ1-1, reads GAGVSQSPRYKVAKRGQDVALRCDPISGHVSLFWYQQALGQGPEFLTYFQNEAQLDKSGLPSDRFFAERPEGSVSTLKIQRTQQEDSAVYLCASSTNRGWWNTEAFFGQGTRLTVV.

In this sample, this clonotype turned up a few times. J is TRBJ1-5 and V is TRBV12-3 or TRBV12-4; D gene ambiguous. Trimming shortened V by 4 bases and J by 2 bases, and 15 bases separated the two germline ends. This CDR3 has 16 residues. This chain's CDR3 is CASSSYSVNGNQPQHF. CDR3 DNA: TGTGCCAGCAGTTCCTACTCAGTTAACGGCAATCAGCCCCAGCATTTT.

CDR3 residues: CASSLGTRSEYEQYF. DNA for the CDR3: TGTGCCAGCAGCTTAGGGACTAGAAGTGAATACGAGCAGTACTTC. The rearrangement joins TRBV5-4 to TRBJ2-7; TRBD2 aligns across 8 bases. This CDR3 is built from 15 residues. Per the germline V gene, CDR1 is SGHNT and CDR2 is YYREEE (reference sequence). J was trimmed by 4 bases and V by 2 bases; bases with no gene match: 8.

This clonotype was observed many times. The rearrangement links TRBV9 to TRBJ1-3; D perhaps matches TRBD1 (6 bases). The V end lost 2 bases, the J end lost 4 bases, and 19 bases lay between the germline ends. Per germline, CDR1 SGDLS and CDR2 YYNGEE. The CDR3 loop spans 17 amino acids. CDR3 residues: CASSVGGPGVSGNTIYF. In DNA form, the CDR3 reads TGTGCCAGCAGCGTTGGGGGGCCAGGGGTATCAGGAAACACCATATATTTT.

The rearrangement uses TRBV7-3 and TRBJ2-2; 14 nucleotides agree with TRBD2. This CDR3 has 16 residues. J lost 3 bases, V lost 11 bases, and 8 bases had no gene match. Germline values: CDR1 SGHTA, CDR2 FQGTGA. CDR3 protein: CACPTGLAGDTGELFF. The CDR3, as DNA: TGTGCCTGCCCGACGGGACTAGCGGGAGACACCGGGGAGCTGTTTTTT.

This clonotype was detected only a few times. V gene TRBV6-5 combines with J gene TRBJ2-2, with 9 bases fitting TRBD1. The J segment lost 4 bases and the V segment lost 5 bases, leaving 8 bases of the junction unmatched. Per germline, CDR1 MNHEY and CDR2 SVGAGI. The CDR3 is 16 amino acids. DNA of the CDR3: TGTGCCAGCAGTGGACCGACAGGGGGAGGCACCGGGGAGCTGTTTTTT. Its protein is CASSGPTGGGTGELFF.

Details on this clonotype: An end of the junction differs from the germline gene, which may be a read error. The chain recombines TRBV4-1 with TRBJ2-7; TRBD2 is a possible D gene (6 bases). Germline V gene data show CDR1 as MGHRA and CDR2 as YSYEKL. This CDR3 is 15 amino acids long. The chain's CDR3 is CASSPSLGGDYEQYF. In DNA, the CDR3 is TGTGCCAGCAGCCCATCCCTCGGCGGGGACTACGAGCAGTACTTC.